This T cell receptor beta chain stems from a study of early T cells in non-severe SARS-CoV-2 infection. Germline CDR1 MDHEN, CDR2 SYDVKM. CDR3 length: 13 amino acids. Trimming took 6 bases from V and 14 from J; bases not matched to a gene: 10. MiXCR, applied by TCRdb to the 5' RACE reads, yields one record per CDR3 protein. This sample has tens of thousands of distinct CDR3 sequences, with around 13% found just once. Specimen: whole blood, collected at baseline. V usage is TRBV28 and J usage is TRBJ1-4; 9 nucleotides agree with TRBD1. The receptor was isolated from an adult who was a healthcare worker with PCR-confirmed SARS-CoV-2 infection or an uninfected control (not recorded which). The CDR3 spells CASSRNYRGLLFF. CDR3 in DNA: TGTGCCAGCAGCCGGAATTACAGGGGGCTTCTGTTTTTT.